A selection of T cell receptor beta chains follows, all from one sample in a study of beta chain features in type 1 diabetes. Here immunoSEQ multiplex PCR was the method, and the copy in TCRdb shows in-frame clones only, minus some. The sample gives about 660,000 clones, 11% to 15% of which show up once; just under 0.04% is in the top ten. The sequenced sample consisted of naive CD4+ T cells from blood. The receptor set was obtained from a man between 18 and 35 years old with type 1 diabetes. Each CDR3 is given with its conserved first and last residue. The order of the fields is D gene, V gene, J gene, CDR3 protein. The D gene is left open where the match is weak.

>.|TRBV6-5|TRBJ1-2
CASKRWGVSYGYTF
>TRBD1|TRBV9|TRBJ2-5
CASSVGILGQGQETQYF
>.|TRBV5-1|TRBJ1-2
CASSLDASWGYTF
>.|TRBV27|TRBJ2-7
CASSLSRSYSYEQYF
>.|TRBV7-2|TRBJ2-3
CASSPVRGADTQYF
>TRBD2|TRBV7-6|TRBJ2-7
CASSLIAGDISSYEQYF
>.|TRBV29-1|TRBJ2-3
CSVSKGGTDTQYF
>TRBD1|TRBV30|TRBJ1-1
CAWSGDRGQAFF
>.|TRBV2|TRBJ2-4
CARSQEYF
>.|TRBV6-1|TRBJ1-3
CASKPAGANTIYF
>.|TRBV7-8|TRBJ2-5
CASSLEGDYGETQYF
>.|TRBV9|TRBJ2-5
CASSPREGGETQYF
>.|TRBV30|TRBJ1-3
CAWSVNRGNTIYF
>TRBD1|TRBV25-1|TRBJ2-1
CASPLSPGQPHNEQFF
>.|TRBV25-1|TRBJ2-1
CASSEENSYNEQFF
>TRBD2|TRBV7-2|TRBJ2-3
CASSLQLAGAGTQYF
>TRBD2|TRBV7-9|TRBJ2-7
CASSSAGGDEQYF
>.|TRBV4-3|TRBJ2-7
CASRPLTGSYEQYF
>TRBD1|TRBV28|TRBJ2-1
CASSGPGQGLSEQFF
>.|TRBV18|TRBJ2-7
CASSPLRGEEQYF
>.|TRBV4-3|TRBJ2-3
CASSQEGSKSDTQYF
>.|TRBV2|TRBJ2-6
CASGKGLALTGANVLTF
>TRBD2|TRBV5-1|TRBJ2-5
CASSLGTRGVETQYF
>.|TRBV29-1|TRBJ1-4
CSVVKGDEKLFF
>TRBD2|TRBV27|TRBJ2-1
CASNMSSGSIRNEQFF
>TRBD2|TRBV2|TRBJ2-3
CASQLASGGTDTQYF
>.|TRBV10-3|TRBJ2-7
CAISGGQISYEQYF
>.|TRBV6-5|TRBJ2-1
CASRDRVNNEQFF
>.|TRBV5-1|TRBJ2-1
CASSLGQFGPSSYNEQFF
>.|TRBV5-6|TRBJ2-7
CASSLPAGDTYEQYF
>.|TRBV11-1|TRBJ2-1
CASSQTSWESYNEQFF
>.|TRBV7-2|TRBJ2-1
CASSQRDREDEQFF
>TRBD1|TRBV2|TRBJ2-7
CASSAVATGYGEQYF
>.|TRBV7-2|TRBJ2-1
CASSFLRGGAYNEQFF
>TRBD1|TRBV11-2|TRBJ2-1
CASSLGQGALSSEQFF
>.|TRBV30|TRBJ2-1
CAWKGGAQEQFF
>.|TRBV5-1|TRBJ2-2
CASSLTAATVAGELFF
>TRBD1|TRBV4-1|TRBJ2-4
CASSQGLTGGGLNIQYF
>.|TRBV4-2|TRBJ2-7
CASSQDIGVPYEQYF
>TRBD2|TRBV10-3|TRBJ2-3
CAISEREGSTDTQYF
>TRBD1|TRBV4-1|TRBJ1-2
CASSHLTTGERGYTF
>TRBD1|TRBV5-1|TRBJ1-5
CASSLGQGPGQPQHF
>TRBD2|TRBV5-1|TRBJ2-1
CASSPTSGSYNEQFF
>.|TRBV20-1|TRBJ1-2
CSARNYGYTF
>.|TRBV9|TRBJ2-6
CASSVALGSGANVLTF
>TRBD1|TRBV11-2|TRBJ2-1
CASILPPGTGLYEQFF
>.|TRBV7-9|TRBJ1-1
CASSGNTGPRKAFF
>.|TRBV7-2|TRBJ2-7
CASSYQSTSSYEQYF
>.|TRBV4-1|TRBJ1-4
CASSLLLTAQNEKLFF
>.|TRBV2|TRBJ2-1
CASSQGSYNEQFF
>.|TRBV29-1|TRBJ1-5
CSVRDINSNQPQHF
>TRBD1|TRBV7-9|TRBJ2-5
CASSIGTGGRNEETQYF